A selection of T cell receptor beta chains follows, all from one sample in a study of PD-1 blockade in mismatch repair-deficient tumors. Assay: immunoSEQ multiplex PCR; the TCRdb copy retains only in-frame clones and omits some. The sample has about 25,000 clones, less than 85% seen once. This material consisted of PBMCs, taken before pembrolizumab treatment. The receptors derive from an adult with mismatch repair-deficient cancer. CDR3s include the opening cysteine and the closing phenylalanine or tryptophan. D genes are given only for firm matches. The listing skips clone size in some rows; elsewhere it reads once, few, many or a size class.

NA	TRBV28	TRBD2	TRBJ2-3	TGTGCCAGCAGTTTTTCCGGGACTACCACAGATACGCAGTATTTT	CASSFSGTTTDTQYF
NA	TRBV27	NA	TRBJ2-2	TGTGCCAGCAGTTTATCCCTTTGGCAGGTCCTTGCCGGGGAGCTGTTTTTT	CASSLSLWQVLAGELFF
NA	TRBV2	TRBD1	TRBJ2-7	TGTGCCAGCAGCAGGGGGTACGAGCAGTACTTC	CASSRGYEQYF
NA	TRBV5-1	NA	TRBJ2-1	TGCGCCAGCAGCTTTAGCGACCCGGGGGATGAGCAGTTCTTC	CASSFSDPGDEQFF
once	TRBV30	NA	TRBJ2-2	TGTGCCTGGGGACCGGGACTTGGGAGAGGCGGGGAGCTGTTTTTT	CAWGPGLGRGGELFF
NA	TRBV7-3	NA	TRBJ2-3	TGTGCCAGCGCGGGACTCGCGGGAGATACGCAGTATTTT	CASAGLAGDTQYF
NA	TRBV7-8	TRBD1	TRBJ1-2	TGTGCCAGCAGCTTGGTGACAGGGATAGGCTATGGCTACACCTTC	CASSLVTGIGYGYTF
NA	TRBV6-6	TRBD2	TRBJ2-5	TGTGCCAGCAGTGCGGGAGTAGAGACCCAGTACTTC	CASSAGVETQYF
NA	TRBV28	NA	TRBJ1-2	TGTGCCAGCAGTTCCCGTCCCTCCTATGGCTACACCTTC	CASSSRPSYGYTF
NA	TRBV19	TRBD2	TRBJ2-4	TGTGCCAGTAGCCAACGGACTAGCGGGAGTGCCAAAAACATTCAGTACTTC	CASSQRTSGSAKNIQYF
NA	TRBV5-1	TRBD2	TRBJ2-1	TGCGCCAGCAGCCCAGGATGGACTAGCGACTACAATGAGCAGTTCTTC	CASSPGWTSDYNEQFF
NA	TRBV19	TRBD1	TRBJ1-2	TGTGCCACCAAAACACAGGGACAGGGGGACTATGGCTACACCTTC	CATKTQGQGDYGYTF
NA	TRBV5-1	TRBD1	TRBJ2-5	TGCGCCAGCACGTTTTCTGGGACAGGGGAGACCCAGTACTTC	CASTFSGTGETQYF
NA	TRBV2	NA	TRBJ2-7	TGTGCCAGCAGTGAAGCGTTTTGGACAGAAACAAACGAGCAGTACTTC	CASSEAFWTETNEQYF
NA	TRBV28	TRBD2	TRBJ2-2	TGTGCCAGCACCCCCGGGACTAGCGGGAGAACCGGGGAGCTGTTTTTT	CASTPGTSGRTGELFF
few	TRBV14	TRBD2	TRBJ2-7	TGTGCCAGCAGCAAACCTCCGGGACTAGCGACCTACGAGCAGTACTTC	CASSKPPGLATYEQYF
NA	TRBV7-3	TRBD1	TRBJ1-3	TGTGCCAGCAGCCCAACTTTTCGGGACAGGGCGGTTGGAAACACCATATATTTT	CASSPTFRDRAVGNTIYF
NA	TRBV9	NA	TRBJ1-5	TGTGCCAGCAGCGTAGACGACAAGGGCAATCAGCCCCAGCATTTT	CASSVDDKGNQPQHF
NA	TRBV7-9	NA	TRBJ2-1	TGTGCCAGCAGCCAAAAGGACTTCCGCTCCTACAATGAGCAGTTCTTC	CASSQKDFRSYNEQFF
few	TRBV29-1	NA	TRBJ2-7	TGCAGCGTTGTATCCCCAGTCTACGAGCAGTACTTC	CSVVSPVYEQYF
NA	TRBV9	NA	TRBJ1-5	TGTGCCAGCAGCAACAGGGATAACAGCAATCAGCCCCAGCATTTT	CASSNRDNSNQPQHF
NA	TRBV19	NA	TRBJ1-3	TGTGCCAGTAGTACCCCTGCTGAGGGTCTACGTGGAAACACCATATATTTT	CASSTPAEGLRGNTIYF
NA	TRBV7-2	NA	TRBJ1-1	TGTGCCAGCAGCTTCTCGGGGGGAAACACTGAAGCTTTCTTT	CASSFSGGNTEAFF
NA	TRBV10-3	TRBD2	TRBJ2-3	TGTGCCATCGGGGAGCTAGCGGGAGGCACAGATACGCAGTATTTT	CAIGELAGGTDTQYF
NA	TRBV5-1	NA	TRBJ2-7	TGCGCCAGCAGCTTGGAGGTAGGCGGTGCCGCGAGGGAGCAGTACTTC	CASSLEVGGAAREQYF
few	TRBV25-1	TRBD1	TRBJ2-2	TGTGCCAGCAGTAACACAGGGGAAGGTGGGACCGGGGAGCTGTTTTTT	CASSNTGEGGTGELFF
once	TRBV6-6	NA	TRBJ1-3	TGTGCCAGCAGTCAACGACAGGGAAACACCATATATTTT	CASSQRQGNTIYF
NA	TRBV5-1	TRBD2	TRBJ2-1	TGCGCCAGCAGTGGGGGGGGGTCCTACAATGAGCAGTTCTTC	CASSGGGSYNEQFF
NA	TRBV27	NA	TRBJ1-2	TGTGCCAGCAGTTTAGGGGGGACTTATGGCTACACCTTC	CASSLGGTYGYTF
few	TRBV10-3	NA	TRBJ2-1	TGTGCCATCAGTGGACGAACTAGTGGGTGTTTCTTC	CAISGRTSGCFF
NA	TRBV5-1	NA	TRBJ2-1	TGCGCCAGCAGCTTGGGACAGATCTCCTACAATGAGCAGTTCTTC	CASSLGQISYNEQFF
NA	TRBV6-5	TRBD1	TRBJ1-1	TGTGCCAGCAAAAAATCCGGGACAGGGATTGAAGCTTTCTTT	CASKKSGTGIEAFF